This TCR beta chain is from a study of blood T cell repertoires in COVID-19. Authors' methods: Scientists estimated how many nucleated cells there were by amplifying reference gene primers. Data came from immunoSEQ multiplex PCR; TCRdb stores just in-frame clones and leaves some out. V and J calls and clone size are given by that table; D and trimming were obtained from the DNA. The profile shows approximately 120,000 clones, roughly 79% of them singletons. In germline, CDR1 is MNHEY, CDR2 SVGEGT. CDR3 length: 17 amino acids. V gave up 3 bases and J gave up 1 base, with 18 bases separating them. The sample taken for sequencing was peripheral blood. This receptor was taken from a human donor in a cohort sampled during active COVID-19. The rearrangement uses TRBV6-2 or TRBV6-3 and TRBJ2-5; perhaps TRBD2 as D (7 bases). The CDR3 loop reads CASSYGGLAGAQETQYF. The CDR3 region has the DNA TGTGCCAGCAGTTATGGGGGTCTGGCGGGGGCCCAAGAGACCCAGTACTTC.